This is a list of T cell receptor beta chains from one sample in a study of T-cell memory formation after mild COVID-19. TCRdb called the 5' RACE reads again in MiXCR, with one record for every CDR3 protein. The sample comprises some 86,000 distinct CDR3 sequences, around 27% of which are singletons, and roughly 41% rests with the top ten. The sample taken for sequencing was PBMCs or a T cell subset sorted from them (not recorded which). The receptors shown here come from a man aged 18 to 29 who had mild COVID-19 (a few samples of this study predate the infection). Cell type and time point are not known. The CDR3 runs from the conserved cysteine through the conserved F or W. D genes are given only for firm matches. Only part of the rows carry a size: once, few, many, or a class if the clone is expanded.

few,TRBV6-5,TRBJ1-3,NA,CASSYSRYSGNTIYF,TGTGCCAGCAGTTACTCGAGGTACTCTGGAAACACCATATATTTT
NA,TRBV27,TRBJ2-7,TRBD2,CASSLFSGGPYEQYF,TGTGCCAGCAGTTTATTCAGCGGGGGACCCTACGAGCAGTACTTC
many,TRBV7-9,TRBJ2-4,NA,CASSLAKNIQYF,TGTGCCAGCAGCTTAGCCAAAAACATTCAGTACTTC
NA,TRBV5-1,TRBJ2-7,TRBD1,CASSGGQAYEQYF,TGCGCCAGCAGTGGGGGACAGGCCTACGAGCAGTACTTC
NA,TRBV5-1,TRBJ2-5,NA,CASRGEQGLISAETQYF,TGCGCCAGCCGCGGAGAACAGGGATTAATTTCGGCGGAGACCCAGTACTTC
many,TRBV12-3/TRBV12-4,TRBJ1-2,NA,CASSLALGRSYGYTF,TGTGCCAGCAGTTTAGCGCTAGGCAGGAGCTATGGCTACACCTTC
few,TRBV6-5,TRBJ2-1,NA,CASSLWGQGNEQFF,TGTGCCAGCAGTCTATGGGGTCAGGGCAATGAGCAGTTCTTC
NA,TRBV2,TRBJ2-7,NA,CASRGRNYEQYF,TGTGCCAGCAGGGGGAGGAACTACGAGCAGTACTTC
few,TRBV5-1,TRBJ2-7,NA,CASSLGQGDYEQYF,TGCGCCAGCAGCTTGGGGCAGGGAGACTACGAGCAGTACTTC
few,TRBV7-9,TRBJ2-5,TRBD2,CASSLFGGAIETQYF,TGTGCCAGCAGCTTATTCGGGGGGGCCATAGAGACCCAGTACTTC
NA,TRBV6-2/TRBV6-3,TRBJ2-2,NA,CASSYDGRAYTGELFF,TGTGCCAGCAGTTACGATGGCAGGGCGTACACCGGGGAGCTGTTTTTT
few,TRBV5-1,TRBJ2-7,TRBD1,CASSLSLGTDSEQYF,TGCGCCAGCAGCTTGTCGTTGGGGACAGACTCCGAGCAGTACTTC
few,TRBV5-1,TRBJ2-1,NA,CASSSGSYNEQFF,TGCGCCAGCAGCTCGGGATCCTACAATGAGCAGTTCTTC
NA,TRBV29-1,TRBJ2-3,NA,CSVEPGDFTDTQYF,TGCAGCGTTGAGCCAGGCGACTTCACAGATACGCAGTATTTT
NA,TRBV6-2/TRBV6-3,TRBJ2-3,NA,CASSSWGPADTQYF,TGTGCCAGCAGCTCGTGGGGGCCTGCAGATACGCAGTATTTT
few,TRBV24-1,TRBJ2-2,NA,CATAPGTAGELFF,TGTGCCACCGCACCCGGGACCGCCGGGGAGCTGTTTTTT
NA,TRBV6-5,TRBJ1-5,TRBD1,CASSFTGGHQPQHF,TGTGCCAGCAGTTTTACAGGGGGGCATCAGCCCCAGCATTTT